This section outlines one TCR beta chain sequence together with its context. Its antigen is as yet unknown. V shed 3 bases, J shed 0 bases, and the junction held 6 bases outside the gene matches. The germline gives CDR1 SGHNT, CDR2 YYREEE (reference sequence). The CDR3 spans 15 residues. This entry comes from a study of cytomegalovirus exposure and HLA in healthy donors. Notes on the study in general: Among TCR beta chains, those listed as cytomegalovirus-associated numbered about 150. Across donors, most TCRs were seen rarely, yet some public ones were widespread.

TCRdb's copy holds only in-frame clones and misses some; the assay was immunoSEQ multiplex PCR. Here the sample spans tens of thousands of clones, 94% being singletons. J is TRBJ2-7 and V is TRBV5-4; 7 bases fit TRBD2. The sequencing sample was made of PBMCs. This TCR derives from a woman younger than 35 in good health and CMV-seropositive. Written as DNA, the CDR3 is TGTGCCAGCAGCTGGGGGGGAGCCCTCTCCTACGAGCAGTACTTC. It translates to CASSWGGALSYEQYF.